This T cell receptor beta chain comes out of a study of shared clonotypes between healthy human individuals. CD45RO negativity and positive selection for CCR7 defined naive CD8 cells, a population that excluded terminally differentiated effector memory CD45RA+ cells. Study-level points and caveats: When naive CD4 clonotypes were compared across a few donors, about 4.8% were shared. Generally, naive subsets (rather than memory subsets) showed larger estimated richness.

The junction had 4 bases not matched to a gene; V was cut back by 4 bases and J by 0 bases. CDR3 size: 15 residues. Germline V lookup: CDR1 SEHNR, CDR2 FQNEAQ (reference sequence). Remarks on this clone: Antigen: not known.

TCRdb's copy holds only in-frame clones and misses some; the assay was immunoSEQ multiplex PCR. This sample carries about 2.1 million clones, roughly 95% of them seen once, and the ten largest clones take roughly 1.7%. The TCR sequence derives from a man between 18 and 35 years old in good health. Some clones in this sample may be carry-over from other donors' samples. The J gene is TRBJ2-7, the V gene TRBV7-9; 9 positions match TRBD2. Material: naive CD8+ T cells from PBMCs. CDR3 coding DNA: TGTGCCAGCAGCTCCTCTAGCGGGAACTCCTACGAGCAGTACTTC. This translates into CASSSSSGNSYEQYF.